This section outlines one TCR beta chain sequence together with its context. Antigen: not known. The data are from a study of OX40 agonist ivuxolimab in advanced cancers. In the study overall: Allowance was made for prior anti-PD-1, anti-PD-L1 or anti-CTLA-4 therapy, and about 40% had some.

Only in-frame clones appear in the TCRdb table, and some are missing; sequencing was by immunoSEQ multiplex PCR. The sample records some 58,000 clones, 91% being singletons. Regarding the study as a whole: At doses 0.1 to 3.0 mg/kg, CD4+ and CD8+ clones expanded.

V shed 8 bases and J 2 bases; nucleotides not matched to a gene: 4. CDR1 and CDR2 (germline): SQVTM, ANQGSEA. This CDR3 comprises 13 residues. The sequence was collected from an adult with an advanced solid tumor such as melanoma, head and neck, liver or kidney cancer. The chain employs TRBV29-1 and TRBJ2-3; 10 nucleotides match TRBD2. The source material was CD4+ or CD8+ T cells sorted from blood, sampled in a trial of the OX40 agonist ivuxolimab. The DNA for the CDR3 is TGCAGCTCTAGCGGGAGCCCCACAGATACGCAGTATTTT. Translation gives CSSSGSPTDTQYF.